The TCR beta chain under discussion was sequenced for a study of vaccination and CD4 T cells after COVID-19. Study summary: The convalescents were made up of six males and four females, two of whom were Hispanic. Median time from COVID diagnosis to post-COVID sampling was 101 days (35 to 161). Median time from second vaccine dose to sampling was about 77 days (14 to 241).

TCRdb re-called the PCR reads through MiXCR, storing one row per CDR3 protein. The sample has 15,000 to 20,000 distinct CDR3 sequences; approximately 60% are singletons. Germline V CDR1 and CDR2: MNHEY, SVGAGI. The CDR3 is 15 amino acids. V was trimmed by 1 base and J by 0 bases, leaving 9 bases between them. The chain joins TRBV6-5 to TRBJ1-1; D might be TRBD1 (5 bases). Sequencing was performed on CD4+ T cells from blood, taken after SARS-CoV-2 vaccination. The receptor's source is a human donor who had recovered from COVID-19. The CDR3 loop reads CASSYWSGMNTEAFF. The CDR3 nucleotides read TGTGCCAGCAGTTACTGGTCAGGGATGAACACTGAAGCTTTCTTT.